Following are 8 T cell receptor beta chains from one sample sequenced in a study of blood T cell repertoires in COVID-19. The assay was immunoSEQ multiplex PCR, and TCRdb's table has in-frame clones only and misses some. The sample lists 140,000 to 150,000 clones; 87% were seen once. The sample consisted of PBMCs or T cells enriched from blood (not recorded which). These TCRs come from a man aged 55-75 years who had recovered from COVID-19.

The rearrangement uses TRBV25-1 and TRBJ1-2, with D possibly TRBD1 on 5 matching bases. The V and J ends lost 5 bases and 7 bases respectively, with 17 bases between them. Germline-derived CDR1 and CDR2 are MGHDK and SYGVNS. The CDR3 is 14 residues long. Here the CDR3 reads CASSLPGEGGGYTF. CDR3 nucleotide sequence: TGTGCCAGCAGTCTACCGGGGGAGGGCGGTGGCTACACCTTC.

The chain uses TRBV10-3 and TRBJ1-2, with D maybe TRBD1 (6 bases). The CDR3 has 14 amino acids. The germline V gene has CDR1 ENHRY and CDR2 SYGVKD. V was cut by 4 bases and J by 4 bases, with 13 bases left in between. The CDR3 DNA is TGTGCCATCAGTGCACAGGGAGTCGCCTATGGCTACACCTTC. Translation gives CAISAQGVAYGYTF.

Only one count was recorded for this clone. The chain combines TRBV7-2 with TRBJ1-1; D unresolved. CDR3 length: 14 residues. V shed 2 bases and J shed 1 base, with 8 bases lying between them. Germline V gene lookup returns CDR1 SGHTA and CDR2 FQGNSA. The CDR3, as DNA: TGTGCCAGCAGCTTATTTCGACAGAACACTGAAGCTTTCTTT. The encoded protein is CASSLFRQNTEAFF.

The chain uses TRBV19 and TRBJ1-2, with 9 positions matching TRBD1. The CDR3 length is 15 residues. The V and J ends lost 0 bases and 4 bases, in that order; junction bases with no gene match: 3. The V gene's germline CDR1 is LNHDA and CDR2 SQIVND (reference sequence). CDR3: CASSIDTGGGYGYTF. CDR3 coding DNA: TGTGCCAGTAGTATAGACACAGGGGGCGGCTATGGCTACACCTTC.

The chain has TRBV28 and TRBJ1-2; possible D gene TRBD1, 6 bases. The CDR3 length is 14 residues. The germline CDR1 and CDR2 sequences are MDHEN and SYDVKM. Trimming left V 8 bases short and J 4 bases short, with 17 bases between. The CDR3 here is CASRSAGEGYGYTF. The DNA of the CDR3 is TGTGCCAGCCGATCGGCAGGGGAGGGCTATGGCTACACCTTC.

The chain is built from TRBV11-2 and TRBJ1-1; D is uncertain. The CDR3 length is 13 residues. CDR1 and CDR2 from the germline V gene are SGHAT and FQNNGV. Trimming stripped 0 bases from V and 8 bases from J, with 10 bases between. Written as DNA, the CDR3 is TGTGCCAGCAGCTTAGAGTTGCTGGCAGAAGCTTTCTTT. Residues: CASSLELLAEAFF.

CDR3 in DNA: TGTGCCACCCTGTTAGGAGGCCGGGGCGAGCAGTACTTC. Its protein is CATLLGGRGEQYF. The chain links TRBV10-3 to TRBJ2-7; D is possibly TRBD2 (5 bases). Trimming left V 10 bases short and J 6 bases short, with 19 bases between. The germline gives CDR1 ENHRY, CDR2 SYGVKD. The CDR3 runs 13 residues.

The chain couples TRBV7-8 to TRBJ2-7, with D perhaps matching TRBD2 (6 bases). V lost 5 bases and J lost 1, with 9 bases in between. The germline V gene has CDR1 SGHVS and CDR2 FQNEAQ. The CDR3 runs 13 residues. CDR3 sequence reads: CASSPGGSYEQYF. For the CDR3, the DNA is TGTGCCAGCAGCCCCGGAGGGTCCTACGAGCAGTACTTC.